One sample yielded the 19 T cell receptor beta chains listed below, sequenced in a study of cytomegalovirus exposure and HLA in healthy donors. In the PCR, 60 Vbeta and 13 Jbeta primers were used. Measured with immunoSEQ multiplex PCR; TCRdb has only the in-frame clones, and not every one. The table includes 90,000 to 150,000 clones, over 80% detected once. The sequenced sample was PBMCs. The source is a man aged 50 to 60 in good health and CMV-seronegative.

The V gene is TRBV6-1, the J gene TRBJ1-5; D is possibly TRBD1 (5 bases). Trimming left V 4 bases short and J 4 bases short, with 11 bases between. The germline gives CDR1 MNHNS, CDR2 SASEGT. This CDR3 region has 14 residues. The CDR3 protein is CASSASGSNQPQHF. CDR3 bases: TGTGCCAGCAGTGCCTCAGGGTCTAATCAGCCCCAGCATTTT.

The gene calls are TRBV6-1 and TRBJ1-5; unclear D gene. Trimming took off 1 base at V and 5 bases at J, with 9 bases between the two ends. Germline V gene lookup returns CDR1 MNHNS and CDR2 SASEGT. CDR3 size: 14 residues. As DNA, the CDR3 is TGTGCCAGCAGTGAAGGTAGGAGACATCAGCCCCAGCATTTT. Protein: CASSEGRRHQPQHF.

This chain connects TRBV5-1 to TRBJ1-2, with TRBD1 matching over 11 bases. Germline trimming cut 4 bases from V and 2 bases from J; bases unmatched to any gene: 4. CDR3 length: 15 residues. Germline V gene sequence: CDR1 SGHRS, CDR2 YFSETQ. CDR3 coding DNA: TGCGCCAGCAGCCTTGGACAGGGGGCGAACTATGGCTACACCTTC. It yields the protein CASSLGQGANYGYTF.

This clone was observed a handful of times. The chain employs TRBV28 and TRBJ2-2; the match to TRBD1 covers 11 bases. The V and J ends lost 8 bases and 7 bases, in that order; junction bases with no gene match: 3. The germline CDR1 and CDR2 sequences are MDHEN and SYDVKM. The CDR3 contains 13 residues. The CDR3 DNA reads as TGTGCCAGCGGGACAGGGGGAAACGGGGAGCTGTTTTTT. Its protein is CASGTGGNGELFF.

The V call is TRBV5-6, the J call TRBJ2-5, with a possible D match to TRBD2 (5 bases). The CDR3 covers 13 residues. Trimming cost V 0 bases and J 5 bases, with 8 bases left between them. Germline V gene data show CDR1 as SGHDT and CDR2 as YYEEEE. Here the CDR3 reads CASSLDAGETQYF. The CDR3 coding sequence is TGTGCCAGCAGCTTGGACGCGGGTGAGACCCAGTACTTC.

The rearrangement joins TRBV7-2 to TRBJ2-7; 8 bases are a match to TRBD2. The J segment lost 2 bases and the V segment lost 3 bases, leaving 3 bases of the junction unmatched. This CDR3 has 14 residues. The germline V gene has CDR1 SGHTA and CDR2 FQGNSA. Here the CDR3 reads CASSFRGGAYEQYF. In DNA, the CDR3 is TGTGCCAGCAGCTTCCGGGGGGGGGCCTACGAGCAGTACTTC.

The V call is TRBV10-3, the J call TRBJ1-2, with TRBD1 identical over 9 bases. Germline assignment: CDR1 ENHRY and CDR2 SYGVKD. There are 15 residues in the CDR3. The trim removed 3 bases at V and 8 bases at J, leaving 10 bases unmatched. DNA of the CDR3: TGTGCCATCAGTGACCCAACCACAGGGGGCGGGGGCTACACCTTC. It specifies CAISDPTTGGGGYTF.

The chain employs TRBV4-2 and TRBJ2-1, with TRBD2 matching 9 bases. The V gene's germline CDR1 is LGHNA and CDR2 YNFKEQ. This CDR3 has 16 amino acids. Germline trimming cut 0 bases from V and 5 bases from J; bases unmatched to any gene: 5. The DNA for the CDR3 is TGTGCCAGCAGCCAAGAAAAGGTAGCGGGGGACAATGAGCAGTTCTTC. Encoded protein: CASSQEKVAGDNEQFF.

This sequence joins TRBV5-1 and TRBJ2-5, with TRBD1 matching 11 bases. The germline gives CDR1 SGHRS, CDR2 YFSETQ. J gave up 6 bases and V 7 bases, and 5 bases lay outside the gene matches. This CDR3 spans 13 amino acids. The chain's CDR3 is CASVDRGRKTQYF. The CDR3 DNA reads TGCGCCAGCGTGGACAGGGGGCGAAAGACCCAGTACTTC.

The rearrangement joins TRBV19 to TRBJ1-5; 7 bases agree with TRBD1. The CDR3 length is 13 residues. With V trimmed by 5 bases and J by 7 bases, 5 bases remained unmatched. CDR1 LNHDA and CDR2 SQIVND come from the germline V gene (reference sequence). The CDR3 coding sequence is TGTGCCAGTAGTGAGGGGGCACGGCAGCCCCAGCATTTT. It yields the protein CASSEGARQPQHF.

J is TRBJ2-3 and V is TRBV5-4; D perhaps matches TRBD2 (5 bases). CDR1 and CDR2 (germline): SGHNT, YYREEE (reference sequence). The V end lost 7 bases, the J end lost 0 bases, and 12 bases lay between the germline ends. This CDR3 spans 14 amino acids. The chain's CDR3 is CASRDGLSTDTQYF. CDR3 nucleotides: TGTGCCAGCCGGGATGGCTTAAGCACAGATACGCAGTATTTT.

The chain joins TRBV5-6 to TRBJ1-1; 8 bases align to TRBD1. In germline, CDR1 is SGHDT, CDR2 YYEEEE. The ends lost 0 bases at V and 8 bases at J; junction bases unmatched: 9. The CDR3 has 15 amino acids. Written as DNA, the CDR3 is TGTGCCAGCAGCTTGGCCCAGGGGGCGCGAGGGGAAGCTTTCTTT. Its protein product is CASSLAQGARGEAFF.

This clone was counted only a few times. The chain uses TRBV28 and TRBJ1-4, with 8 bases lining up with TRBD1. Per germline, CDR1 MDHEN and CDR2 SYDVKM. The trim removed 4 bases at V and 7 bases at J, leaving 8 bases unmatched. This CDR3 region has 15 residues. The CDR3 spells CASSSSRGLGEKLFF. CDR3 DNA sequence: TGTGCCAGCAGTTCCTCCAGGGGGCTTGGTGAAAAACTGTTTTTT.

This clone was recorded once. The CDR3 reads CASSRQGDGSNQPQHF. For the CDR3, the DNA is TGTGCCAGCAGCAGACAGGGAGATGGTAGCAATCAGCCCCAGCATTTT. The chain joins TRBV2 to TRBJ1-5; 7 bases map to TRBD1. This CDR3 contains 16 residues. Germline lookup yields CDR1 SNHLY and CDR2 FYNNEI. V lost 6 bases to trimming and J lost 0 bases; unmatched junction nucleotides: 8.

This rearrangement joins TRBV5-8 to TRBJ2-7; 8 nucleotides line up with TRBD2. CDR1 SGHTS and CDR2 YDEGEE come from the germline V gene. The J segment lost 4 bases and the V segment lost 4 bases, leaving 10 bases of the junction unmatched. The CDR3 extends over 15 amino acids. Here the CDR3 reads CASSGSGTRGYEQYF. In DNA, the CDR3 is TGTGCCAGCAGCGGATCCGGGACTAGGGGTTACGAGCAGTACTTC.

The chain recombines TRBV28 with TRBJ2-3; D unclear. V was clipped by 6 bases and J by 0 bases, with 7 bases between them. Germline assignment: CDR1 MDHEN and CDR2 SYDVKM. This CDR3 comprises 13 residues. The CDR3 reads CASSPVSTDTQYF. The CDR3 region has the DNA TGTGCCAGCAGCCCCGTAAGCACAGATACGCAGTATTTT. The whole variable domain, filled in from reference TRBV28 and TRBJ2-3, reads DVKVTQSSRYLVKRTGEKVFLECVQDMDHENMFWYRQDPGLGLRLIYFSYDVKMKEKGDIPEGYSVSREKKERFSLILESASTNQTSMYLCASSPVSTDTQYFGPGTRLTVL.

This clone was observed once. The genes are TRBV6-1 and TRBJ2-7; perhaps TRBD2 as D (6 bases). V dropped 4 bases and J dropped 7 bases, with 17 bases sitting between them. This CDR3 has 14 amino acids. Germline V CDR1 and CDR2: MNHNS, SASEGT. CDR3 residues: CASSGVAEGWEQYF. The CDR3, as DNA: TGTGCCAGCAGTGGGGTAGCGGAGGGCTGGGAGCAGTACTTC.

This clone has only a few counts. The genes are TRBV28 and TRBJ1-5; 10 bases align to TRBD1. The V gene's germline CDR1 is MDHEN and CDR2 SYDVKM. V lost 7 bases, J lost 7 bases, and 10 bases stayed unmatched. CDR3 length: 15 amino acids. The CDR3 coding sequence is TGTGCCAGCACACCCGGGACAGGGGATTGGCAGCCCCAGCATTTT. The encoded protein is CASTPGTGDWQPQHF. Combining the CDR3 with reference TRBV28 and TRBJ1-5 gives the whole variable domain DVKVTQSSRYLVKRTGEKVFLECVQDMDHENMFWYRQDPGLGLRLIYFSYDVKMKEKGDIPEGYSVSREKKERFSLILESASTNQTSMYLCASTPGTGDWQPQHFGDGTRLSIL.

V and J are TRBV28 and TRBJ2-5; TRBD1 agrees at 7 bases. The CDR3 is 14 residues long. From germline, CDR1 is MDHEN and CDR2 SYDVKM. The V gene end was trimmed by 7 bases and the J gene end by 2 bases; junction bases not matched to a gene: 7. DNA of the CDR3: TGTGCCAGCACCACCGACAGGGCTCAAGAGACCCAGTACTTC. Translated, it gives CASTTDRAQETQYF.